This TCR beta chain was recorded in a study of blood T cells in healthy people across ages (dated by TCRdb to between 2014 and 2017). Background for the entire study: In model experiments, roughly one uniquely barcoded TCR beta cDNA molecule per two T cells was captured by template switching. To track age-related changes in TCR beta repertoire diversity, the study relied on deep sequencing normalized with unique cDNA molecular identifiers. Four age groups were formed from the donors: young (average around 15 years), middle-aged (more than 35), aged (more than 55) and long-lived (roughly 81). To avoid experimental bias, donors of different ages were distributed randomly across sequencing lanes. Two additional independent replicas of 1 million unique cDNA reads from the same blood draw were analyzed for two donors (one aged 18 to 30 and one aged 80 or older). Study-wide findings and limitations: Since profiling was done on bulk unsorted PBMCs, naive and antigen-experienced compartments could not be conclusively compared. Donor CMV infection status was unknown, potentially confounding age-related changes in expanded clonotypes. Observed TCR beta diversity per million T cells fell roughly linearly with age, and a significant reduction was already apparent by age around 44. Compared with the aged group, the long-lived group had more naive CD4+ T cells, fewer expanded clones and increased TCR diversity, a pattern suggesting age selection. There was a strong correlation between observed TCR beta diversity and the percentage of naive T cells measured by flow cytometry. Estimates of total diversity from one million sequenced T cells were regarded as lower bounds and underestimates.

With respect to this clonotype: The specificity of this receptor is unknown. Base qualities are missing; no much larger clone stands one base away.

Libraries came from 5' RACE. The sequencer listed for this sample is Illumina HiSeq 2500. A second PCR of roughly 7 to 11 cycles was performed with a sample-barcoded 5' primer and a J-beta primer mix. Each TCR beta cDNA molecule received a unique molecular identifier from a template-switch 5' adaptor carrying 12 random nucleotides. At least 3 million CDR3-containing paired-end reads were obtained from each sample. First-strand cDNA was synthesized from all RNA with the Mint cDNA synthesis kit, primed by a TRBC-specific oligonucleotide. Following uracil-DNA glycosylase treatment, a first 18-cycle PCR with universal primers M1SS and BC2_uni_R was performed on all cDNA. The authors processed their data as follows. For normalization, 1 million high-quality reads were randomly selected from each sample, with every read carrying a distinct molecular identifier. Reads with shared molecular identifiers were discarded instead of being binned into consensus sequences. MiTCR, run with a Q25 quality threshold and the strictest error-elimination algorithm, handled CDR3 identification, clonotype clustering and error correction. A nonparametric unseen species model with Euler transformation was used to estimate lower-bound total TCR beta diversity. The public reads were run again by TCRdb, first through fastp at Q25 and then through MiXCR, and only productive beta chains were kept. One record per CDR3 amino acid sequence lists the most common genes and DNA. The V and J calls come from TCRdb's annotation, not from the publication. This sample holds 1.5 million to 2 million distinct CDR3 sequences; about 50% were observed only once. Approximately 2.1% of the sample belongs to the ten largest clones.

Donors were under 40 systemically healthy Caucasian individuals from Russia aged 6 to 90 years. Roughly 9 milliliters of peripheral blood were drawn from each donor into EDTA-treated Vacutainer tubes. PBMCs were isolated by Ficoll-Paque density-gradient centrifugation, with at least 7 million obtained per sample. Trizol reagent was used to extract total RNA from the PBMCs, yielding at least 5.5 micrograms per sample. Naive CD45RAhigh/CD27high T cell percentages were measured by flow cytometry on a PBMC aliquot from every donor. The CDR3 measures 14 amino acids from cysteine to phenylalanine. Only the CDR3 DNA stays, 42 bases, in frame from base 1. Taken from the germline V gene (reference sequence), the CDR1 and CDR2 loops are SEHNR and FQNEAQ. V sheds 2 bases and J sheds 0 bases, leaving 7 bases between their ends.

Sequenced sample: blood. The chain couples TRBV7-9 to TRBJ1-1, and possibly TRBD1, on 5 matching bases. This TCR came from a woman aged 40 to 49 in good health. The CDR3 region has the sequence CASSLKQVNTEAFF. The DNA is TGTGCCAGCAGCTTAAAACAGGTGAACACTGAAGCTTTCTTT.